The 21 T cell receptor beta chains below were found in one sample sequenced in a study of OX40 agonist ivuxolimab in advanced cancers. Data came from immunoSEQ multiplex PCR; TCRdb stores just in-frame clones and leaves some out. The table records some 37,000 clones, roughly 80% of them present only once. The specimen was CD4+ or CD8+ T cells sorted from blood, collected in a trial of the OX40 agonist ivuxolimab. These receptors were collected from an adult with an advanced solid tumor such as melanoma, head and neck, liver or kidney cancer.

The chain is built from TRBV5-1 and TRBJ2-2; 9 nucleotides agree with TRBD1. V gave up 0 bases and J gave up 7 bases; unmatched junction bases: 4. This CDR3 contains 15 residues. Germline CDR1 and CDR2: SGHRS and YFSETQ. CDR3 residues: CASSLGDRASGELFF. CDR3 bases: TGCGCCAGCAGCTTGGGGGACAGGGCGAGCGGGGAGCTGTTTTTT.

The chain has TRBV5-4 and TRBJ1-6; TRBD1 matches at 9 bases. V lost 3 bases to trimming and J lost 7 bases; unmatched junction nucleotides: 8. Germline V gene sequence: CDR1 SGHNT, CDR2 YYREEE (reference sequence). The CDR3 has 16 residues. The CDR3 region is CASSSENRGRNSPLHF. The CDR3 DNA reads TGTGCCAGCAGCTCCGAGAACAGGGGGCGAAATTCACCCCTCCACTTT.

In regard to this clone: At one of its ends the junction is not consistent with the germline gene, which may arise from a read error. This rearrangement joins TRBV6-1 to TRBJ2-2; no definite D call. This CDR3 is built from 14 residues. The germline V gene encodes CDR1 MNHNS and CDR2 SASEGT. This chain's CDR3 is CATHSATNTGELFF. The CDR3 DNA is TGTGCCACTCATTCAGCTACGAATACCGGGGAGCTGTTTTTT.

This chain uses TRBV2 with TRBJ2-7; tentative D call: TRBD1 (6 bases). The germline V gene encodes CDR1 SNHLY and CDR2 FYNNEI. This CDR3 comprises 13 residues. The V end lost 10 bases, the J end lost 2 bases, and 15 bases lay between the germline ends. CDR3 DNA: TGTGCCACACGGGACACCTGGACCTACGAGCAGTACTTC. Translating it yields CATRDTWTYEQYF.

V usage is TRBV6-5 and J usage is TRBJ2-3; 7 nucleotides line up with TRBD2. Germline lookup yields CDR1 MNHEY and CDR2 SVGAGI. V dropped 11 bases and J dropped 1; count of bases not matched to a gene: 9. There are 14 residues in the CDR3. CDR3 sequence: CAGKGGDGTDTQYF. CDR3 nucleotides: TGTGCCGGAAAGGGAGGGGATGGCACAGATACGCAGTATTTT.

The chain uses TRBV6-5 and TRBJ1-1, with D possibly being TRBD1 (5 bases). Germline CDR1 reads MNHEY; CDR2 reads SVGAGI. Between the trimmed V and J ends, which lost 0 bases and 4 bases, there was a span of 6 bases. The CDR3 consists of 13 residues. In DNA form, the CDR3 reads TGTGCCAGCAGTTACTCCAGGGTCACTGAAGCTTTCTTT. Translation gives CASSYSRVTEAFF.

CDR3 bases: TGTGCCAGCAGCCGACAGGTTGGAGTCGGTTCACCCCTCCACTTT. This codes for CASSRQVGVGSPLHF. The chain has TRBV5-8 and TRBJ1-6, with a possible D match to TRBD1 (6 bases). The ends were cut back, 4 bases at V and 9 bases at J, with 17 bases in the middle. Germline assignment: CDR1 SGHTS and CDR2 YDEGEE. The CDR3 is made up of 15 amino acids. Combining the CDR3 with reference TRBV5-8 and TRBJ1-6 gives the whole variable domain EAGVTQSPTHLIKTRGQQATLRCSPISGHTSVYWYQQALGLGLQFLLWYDEGEERNRGNFPPRFSGRQFPNYSSELNVNALELEDSALYLCASSRQVGVGSPLHFGNGTRLTVT.

The chain is built from TRBV7-9 and TRBJ1-1, with 10 bases that match TRBD1. This CDR3 is 17 amino acids long. Germline V lookup: CDR1 SEHNR, CDR2 FQNEAQ (reference sequence). After removal of 5 bases from V and 0 bases from J, the junction contained 9 bases not matched to a gene. CDR3 amino acids: CASSPRTGGLLNTEAFF. The CDR3 nucleotides read TGTGCCAGCAGCCCGCGGACAGGGGGACTACTGAACACTGAAGCTTTCTTT.

About this clone: Germline is not matched at one junction end, which may reflect a read error. The V and J genes are TRBV10-2 and TRBJ1-1; D uncertain. Germline V gene lookup returns CDR1 WSHSY and CDR2 SAAADI. There are 12 residues in the CDR3. CDR3: CASRTGNSAFFF. The DNA of the CDR3 is TGCGCCAGCAGAACCGGGAACTCCGCGTTTTTTTTT.

The genes are TRBV5-8 and TRBJ1-1, with 8 bases matching TRBD1. The CDR3 is made up of 14 amino acids. V dropped 0 bases and J dropped 4; count of bases not matched to a gene: 2. Germline V lookup: CDR1 SGHTS, CDR2 YDEGEE. CDR3 sequence reads: CASSLGDRPTEAFF. In DNA, the CDR3 is TGTGCCAGCAGCTTGGGGGACAGGCCCACTGAAGCTTTCTTT.

V usage is TRBV5-1 and J usage is TRBJ2-7; 7 nucleotides match TRBD1. The junction had 6 bases not matched to a gene; V was cut back by 0 bases and J by 0 bases. Germline values: CDR1 SGHRS, CDR2 YFSETQ. The CDR3 consists of 16 residues. In nucleotides, the CDR3 is TGCGCCAGCAGCTTGGAACAGGGGAAGAGCTCCTACGAGCAGTACTTC. Amino acid sequence: CASSLEQGKSSYEQYF.

About this clone itself: At one end, the junction sequence differs from germline, possibly due to a read error. The chain employs TRBV2 and TRBJ1-1; perhaps TRBD1 as D (5 bases). Germline V gives CDR1 SNHLY, CDR2 FYNNEI. The CDR3 sequence is 12 residues long. CDR3 coding DNA: TGTGCCAGCAGTGAGGTGGGGCTGAAGAAGGGCTTT. It encodes CASSEVGLKKGF.

The genes are TRBV27 and TRBJ1-6; tentatively, D is TRBD1 (6 bases). This CDR3 spans 18 amino acids. With 7 bases removed from V and 10 bases from J, the gap between germline ends came to 29 bases. CDR1 and CDR2 from the germline V gene are MNHEY and SMNVEV (reference sequence). The CDR3 protein is CASTGWYQETGSPSPLHF. The CDR3 coding sequence is TGTGCCAGCACGGGGTGGTATCAGGAGACAGGATCACCCTCACCCCTCCACTTT.

Comments on this clone: This same CDR3 is encoded by further DNA sequences in the sample. The chain carries TRBV5-1 and TRBJ1-1, with D possibly being TRBD1 (5 bases). The germline gives CDR1 SGHRS, CDR2 YFSETQ. V gave up 0 bases and J gave up 2 bases, with 11 bases separating them. The CDR3 is 15 amino acids. CDR3 sequence: CASSLDGGYNTEAFF. The CDR3 DNA reads as TGCGCCAGCAGCTTGGACGGGGGATATAACACTGAAGCTTTCTTT. The whole variable domain, remainder taken from reference TRBV5-1 and TRBJ1-1, is KAGVTQTPRYLIKTRGQQVTLSCSPISGHRSVSWYQQTPGQGLQFLFEYFSETQRNKGNFPGRFSGRQFSNSRSEMNVSTLELGDSALYLCASSLDGGYNTEAFFGQGTRLTVV.

This clone is classed as medium-sized. The chain carries TRBV10-3 and TRBJ1-2, with D possibly being TRBD1 (5 bases). Trimming cost V 10 bases and J 6 bases, with 18 bases left between them. The germline gives CDR1 ENHRY, CDR2 SYGVKD. The CDR3 covers 13 residues. CDR3: CATLPEGLDGYTF. The CDR3 DNA sequence: TGTGCCACCCTGCCCGAGGGGTTGGATGGCTACACCTTC.

The chain carries TRBV18 and TRBJ2-5, with 12 bases aligning to TRBD1. The J call may be mistaken, given a closer DNA end match to TRBJ2-7. The CDR3 sequence is 15 residues long. CDR1 is KGHSH and CDR2 is LQKENI in the germline V gene. The DNA for the CDR3 is TGTGCCAGCTCCTTAGGGACAGGGGGCAACGACGAGCAGTACTTC. As protein: CASSLGTGGNDEQYF.

CDR3 bases: TGCAGTGCTAGACCGGCGGAGGGCTACACCTTC. It encodes CSARPAEGYTF. The V call is TRBV20-1, the J call TRBJ1-2; no clear D gene. Germline V gene data show CDR1 as DFQATT and CDR2 as SNEGSKA (reference sequence). The V end was cut by 2 bases, the J end by 8 bases, with 9 bases between. The CDR3 is made up of 11 amino acids.

V and J are TRBV15 and TRBJ2-5; tentatively, D is TRBD1 or TRBD2 (5 bases each). The CDR3 consists of 14 residues. The germline V and J ends were trimmed by 0 bases and 0 bases, with 5 bases remaining between them. Germline-derived CDR1 and CDR2 are LNHNV and YYDKDF (reference sequence). Here the CDR3 reads CATSREGDQETQYF. CDR3 coding DNA: TGTGCCACCAGCAGAGAGGGGGACCAAGAGACCCAGTACTTC.

The chain employs TRBV6-1 and TRBJ1-1, with a tentative D call TRBD1 (6 bases). The CDR3 is 14 amino acids. The V and J ends lost 1 base and 5 bases respectively, with 11 bases between them. Germline CDR1 is MNHNS and CDR2 is SASEGT. CDR3 nucleotides: TGTGCCAGCAGTGAAGTACGGGGGCGAACTGAAGCTTTCTTT. Encoded protein: CASSEVRGRTEAFF.

V is TRBV18 and J is TRBJ1-3; a possible D gene is TRBD1 (5 bases). The CDR3 runs to 13 residues. V lost 6 bases to trimming and J lost 3 bases, with 9 bases between them. Germline V gene sequence: CDR1 KGHSH, CDR2 LQKENI. DNA of the CDR3: TGTGCCAGCTCGCAGGGTAGTGGAAACACCATATATTTT. It is translated as CASSQGSGNTIYF.

This sequence joins TRBV15 and TRBJ2-1, with a tentative D call TRBD2 (7 bases). The CDR3 is made up of 16 amino acids. Germline loops: CDR1 LNHNV, CDR2 YYDKDF (reference sequence). V shed 6 bases and J shed 7 bases, with 22 bases lying between them. In nucleotides, the CDR3 is TGTGCCACCAGTCACTCCCTAGGGGGGGCGGAAAATGAGCAGTTCTTC. Protein sequence: CATSHSLGGAENEQFF.